Following are 17 T cell receptor beta chains from one sample sequenced in a study of T-cell reconstitution after alpha-beta-depleted transplantation in children. Study-wide points: Once a year had passed after transplant, T-cell counts and diversity came mostly from newly produced T cells.

Researchers prepared the TCRbeta library using unique molecular identifiers, the study reports. TCRdb reprocessed the PCR reads with MiXCR, giving one entry per CDR3 protein. The sample lists about 300,000 distinct CDR3 sequences, roughly 7.8% occurring once. Their target antigens are unknown. The source was peripheral blood, collected 360 days after TCRalphabeta/CD19-depleted stem cell transplant. The receptors shown here come from a female patient aged 2 to 10 who had a stem cell transplant for Fanconi anemia, so the T cells may come from the graft donor.

This clonotype has only one observation. V is TRBV7-6 and J is TRBJ2-1; 11 positions agree with TRBD1. V lost 3 bases to trimming and J lost 0 bases; unmatched junction nucleotides: 7. Looked up from germline, CDR1 is SGHVS and CDR2 is FNYEAQ. There are 18 residues in the CDR3. The CDR3 DNA reads as TGTGCCAGCAGCTTGGGGACAGGGGGACGAAGCTCCTACAATGAGCAGTTCTTC. Translated: CASSLGTGGRSSYNEQFF.

This chain links TRBV7-8 with TRBJ1-2; weak D call: TRBD1 (5 bases). With 5 bases removed from V and 6 bases from J, the gap between germline ends came to 25 bases. Germline CDR1 SGHVS, CDR2 FQNEAQ. This CDR3 comprises 17 residues. CDR3 amino acids: CASSQSPGLSGVDGYTF. The DNA for the CDR3 is TGTGCCAGCAGCCAAAGCCCGGGACTTTCCGGTGTGGATGGCTACACCTTC.

This clonotype showed up just a few times. The J gene is TRBJ2-1, the V gene TRBV30, with 8 bases lining up with TRBD2. CDR3 length equals 14 residues. Germline trimming cut 2 bases from V and 4 bases from J; bases unmatched to any gene: 4. CDR1 is GTSNPN, CDR2 SVGIG, per germline (reference sequence). CDR3 in DNA: TGTGCCTGGAGTTTACTAGCGGATTACAATGAGCAGTTCTTC. It specifies CAWSLLADYNEQFF.

This clonotype has ten or more counts. V is TRBV5-1 and J is TRBJ2-2, with a tentative D call TRBD1 (6 bases). Germline V CDR1 and CDR2: SGHRS, YFSETQ. The V end lost 2 bases, the J end lost 7 bases, and 18 bases lay between the germline ends. This CDR3 has 16 residues. The chain's CDR3 is CASSFGQRFAVGELFF. CDR3 sequence (DNA): TGCGCCAGCAGCTTCGGACAGCGTTTTGCCGTCGGGGAGCTGTTTTTT.

This clonotype came up many times. The genes are TRBV29-1 and TRBJ2-5, with TRBD2 matching over 9 bases. The J segment lost 5 bases and the V segment lost 7 bases, leaving 8 bases of the junction unmatched. Germline CDR1 is SQVTM and CDR2 is ANQGSEA. The length of the CDR3 is 13 residues. CDR3 loop: CSGKAGGVETQYF. CDR3 nucleotides: TGCAGCGGCAAAGCGGGGGGCGTGGAGACCCAGTACTTC.

This clonotype showed up many times. The chain combines TRBV5-1 with TRBJ2-1; 9 nucleotides align to TRBD1. The CDR3 loop spans 16 amino acids. Germline V gene lookup returns CDR1 SGHRS and CDR2 YFSETQ. V shed 1 base and J 4 bases; nucleotides not matched to a gene: 6. The CDR3: CASSLQGTGLYNEQFF. In DNA form, the CDR3 reads TGCGCCAGCAGCTTGCAGGGGACAGGGTTATACAATGAGCAGTTCTTC. The full variable domain, its missing parts supplied by reference TRBV5-1 and TRBJ2-1, is KAGVTQTPRYLIKTRGQQVTLSCSPISGHRSVSWYQQTPGQGLQFLFEYFSETQRNKGNFPGRFSGRQFSNSRSEMNVSTLELGDSALYLCASSLQGTGLYNEQFFGPGTRLTVL.

Ten or more counts support this clonotype. This chain connects TRBV28 to TRBJ2-3, with 15 positions matching TRBD2. CDR1 is MDHEN and CDR2 is SYDVKM in the germline V gene. The CDR3 consists of 20 residues. The V gene end was trimmed by 5 bases and the J gene end by 4 bases; junction bases not matched to a gene: 16. The CDR3 nucleotides are TGTGCCAGCAGTCTGACAAGGACTAGCGGGAGGGCCGATAGTGCAGATACGCAGTATTTT. It encodes CASSLTRTSGRADSADTQYF.

This clonotype was observed a handful of times. V and J are TRBV9 and TRBJ2-1; the D is unclear. Per germline, CDR1 SGDLS and CDR2 YYNGEE. V was clipped by 0 bases and J by 2 bases, with 9 bases between them. CDR3 length: 15 residues. The CDR3 sequence is CASSVGLITYNEQFF. The CDR3 nucleotides are TGTGCCAGCAGCGTAGGTCTCATAACCTACAATGAGCAGTTCTTC.

This clonotype was found many times. The DNA for the CDR3 is TGTGCCAGCAGCCACCGACAGGTATCGAACACTGAAGCTTTCTTT. It specifies CASSHRQVSNTEAFF. The chain is built from TRBV12-3 or TRBV12-4 and TRBJ1-1; maybe TRBD1 (6 bases). Trimming shortened V by 6 bases and J by 1 base, and 15 bases separated the two germline ends. The CDR3 loop spans 15 amino acids.

J is TRBJ2-5 and V is TRBV7-7; 12 nucleotides line up with TRBD2. CDR3 length: 14 amino acids. Germline CDR1 is SSHAT and CDR2 is FNYEAQ (reference sequence). V trimming: 0 bases; J trimming: 10 bases; junction bases outside the gene matches: 3. This CDR3 reads CASSLARTSGDQYF. As DNA, the CDR3 is TGTGCCAGCAGCTTAGCGCGGACTAGCGGGGACCAGTACTTC.

This clonotype was seen many times. The CDR3 sequence is CASSVVDTVLLYNEQFF. CDR3 nucleotides: TGTGCCAGCAGCGTAGTAGACACAGTCCTCCTTTACAATGAGCAGTTCTTC. V gene TRBV9 combines with J gene TRBJ2-1; D unclear. This CDR3 has 17 residues. V was clipped by 0 bases and J by 4 bases, with 17 bases between them. CDR1 and CDR2 from the germline V gene are SGDLS and YYNGEE.

CDR3 nucleotides: TGTGCCAGCAGCCAAGCAGGAAGTAACACTGAAGCTTTCTTT. Its protein product is CASSQAGSNTEAFF. This rearrangement joins TRBV3-1 to TRBJ1-1; D uncertain. Deletions cut 1 base from V and 2 bases from J, with 8 bases between. Germline V CDR1 and CDR2: LGHDT, YNNKEL (reference sequence). CDR3 size: 14 residues.

This clonotype was recorded at least ten times. The V call is TRBV7-9, the J call TRBJ1-4; D is unclear. This CDR3 spans 14 amino acids. V was clipped by 5 bases and J by 5 bases, with 12 bases between them. Germline CDR1 SEHNR, CDR2 FQNEAQ (reference sequence). The CDR3 region has the DNA TGTGCCAGCAGCACCCGTGGGCCGAATGAAAAACTGTTTTTT. It translates to CASSTRGPNEKLFF.

This chain uses TRBV20-1 with TRBJ2-5; 12 bases fit TRBD2. From germline, CDR1 is DFQATT and CDR2 SNEGSKA (reference sequence). The CDR3 extends over 14 amino acids. CDR3 region: CRTSGRVLKETQYF. CDR3 nucleotide sequence: TGCAGGACTAGCGGGAGAGTGTTAAAAGAGACCCAGTACTTC.

The chain has TRBV4-1 and TRBJ2-1; 7 bases map to TRBD1. The CDR3 runs 16 residues. With V trimmed by 4 bases and J by 8 bases, 14 bases remained unmatched. Germline CDR1 MGHRA, CDR2 YSYEKL. In DNA, the CDR3 is TGCGCCAGCAGCCCCCGGGACAGTCAACTTGGCGATGAGCAGTTCTTC. This codes for CASSPRDSQLGDEQFF.

This clonotype was counted at least ten times. This rearrangement joins TRBV25-1 to TRBJ2-6; 10 bases line up with TRBD1. V was pared by 7 bases and J by 1 base, with 4 bases of the junction left unmatched. This CDR3 has 16 residues. The germline V gene has CDR1 MGHDK and CDR2 SYGVNS. The CDR3 DNA sequence: TGTGCCAGCAAGGACAGGGGGATATCTGGGGCCAACGTCCTGACTTTC. It translates to CASKDRGISGANVLTF. Variable domain in full (rest from reference TRBV25-1 and TRBJ2-6): EADIYQTPRYLVIGTGKKITLECSQTMGHDKMYWYQQDPGMELHLIHYSYGVNSTEKGDLSSESTVSRIRTEHFPLTLESARPSHTSQYLCASKDRGISGANVLTFGAGSRLTVL.

The CDR3 DNA reads TGTGCCTGGAGCCCATTTTCCTACGAGCAGTACTTC. Its protein is CAWSPFSYEQYF. This chain uses TRBV30 with TRBJ2-7; D ambiguous. This CDR3 is built from 12 residues. The V and J ends lost 3 bases and 1 base respectively, with 7 bases between them. CDR1 and CDR2 from the germline V gene are GTSNPN and SVGIG (reference sequence).